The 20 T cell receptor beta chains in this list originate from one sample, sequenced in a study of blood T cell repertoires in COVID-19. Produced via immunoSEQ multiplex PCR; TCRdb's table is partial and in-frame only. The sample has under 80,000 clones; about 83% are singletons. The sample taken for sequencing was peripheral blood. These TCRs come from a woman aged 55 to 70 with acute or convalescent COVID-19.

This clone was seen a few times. CDR3 DNA sequence: TGTGCCAGTGGGACACAGGGTTTCGAGCAGTACTTC. It specifies CASGTQGFEQYF. The rearrangement uses TRBV19 and TRBJ2-7, with D tentatively TRBD1 (6 bases). Germline V gene sequence: CDR1 LNHDA, CDR2 SQIVND (reference sequence). V was trimmed by 8 bases and J by 6 bases, leaving 14 bases between them. The length of the CDR3 is 12 residues.

CDR3 region: CASSWAPANYEQYF. The CDR3 region has the DNA TGTGCCAGCAGTTGGGCCCCGGCAAACTACGAGCAGTACTTC. The chain has TRBV28 and TRBJ2-7; D call uncertain. Germline V gene lookup returns CDR1 MDHEN and CDR2 SYDVKM. CDR3 length equals 14 residues. Trimming shortened V by 4 bases and J by 3 bases, and 13 bases separated the two germline ends.

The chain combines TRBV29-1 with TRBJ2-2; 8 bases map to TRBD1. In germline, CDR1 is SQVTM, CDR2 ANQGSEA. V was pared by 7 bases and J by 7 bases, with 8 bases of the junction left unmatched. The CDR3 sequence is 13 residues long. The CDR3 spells CSAAGGLDGELFF. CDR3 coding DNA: TGCAGCGCAGCAGGGGGCTTGGACGGGGAGCTGTTTTTT.

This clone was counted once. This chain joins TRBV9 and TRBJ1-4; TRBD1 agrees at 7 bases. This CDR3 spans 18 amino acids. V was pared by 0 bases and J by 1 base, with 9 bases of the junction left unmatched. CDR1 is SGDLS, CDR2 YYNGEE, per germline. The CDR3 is CASSVVGTAGGTNEKLFF. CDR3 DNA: TGTGCCAGCAGCGTAGTTGGGACAGCGGGAGGAACTAATGAAAAACTGTTTTTT.

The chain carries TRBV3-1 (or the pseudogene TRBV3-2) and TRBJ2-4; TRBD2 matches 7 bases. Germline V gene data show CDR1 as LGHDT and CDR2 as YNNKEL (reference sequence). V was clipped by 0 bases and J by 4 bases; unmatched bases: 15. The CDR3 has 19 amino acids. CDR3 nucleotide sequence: TGTGCCAGCAGCCAAGAGAGCGAGCGGGGCCTTACGAGGAAAAACATTCAGTACTTC. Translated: CASSQESERGLTRKNIQYF.

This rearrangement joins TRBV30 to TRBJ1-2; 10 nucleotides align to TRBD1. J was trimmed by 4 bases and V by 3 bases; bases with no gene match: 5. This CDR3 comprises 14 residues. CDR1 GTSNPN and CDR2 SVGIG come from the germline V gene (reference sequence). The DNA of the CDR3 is TGTGCCTGGAGCCTAGGACAGGGGGTCTATGGCTACACCTTC. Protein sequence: CAWSLGQGVYGYTF.

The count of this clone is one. Written as DNA, the CDR3 is TGTGCCAGCAGCATTCTAGCGGGGGGGGCAGGAGATACGCAGTATTTT. It specifies CASSILAGGAGDTQYF. This sequence joins TRBV7-2 and TRBJ2-3, with 12 bases identical to TRBD2. The CDR3 loop spans 16 amino acids. Germline V gene lookup returns CDR1 SGHTA and CDR2 FQGNSA. V was clipped by 5 bases and J by 5 bases; unmatched bases: 8.

The CDR3 here is CASSEAGRTDTQYF. In DNA form, the CDR3 reads TGTGCCAGCAGCGAGGCCGGCCGCACAGATACGCAGTATTTT. The rearrangement links TRBV13 to TRBJ2-3, with no clear D. The CDR3 runs to 14 residues. V was cut by 5 bases and J by 1 base, with 10 bases left in between. Germline loops: CDR1 PRHDT, CDR2 FYEKMQ (reference sequence).

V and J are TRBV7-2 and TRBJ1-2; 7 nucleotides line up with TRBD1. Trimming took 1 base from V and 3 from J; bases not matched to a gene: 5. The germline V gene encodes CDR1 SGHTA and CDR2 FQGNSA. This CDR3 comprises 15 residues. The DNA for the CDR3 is TGTGCCAGCAGCTTAGACGGCGGGACAGACTATGGCTACACCTTC. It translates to CASSLDGGTDYGYTF.

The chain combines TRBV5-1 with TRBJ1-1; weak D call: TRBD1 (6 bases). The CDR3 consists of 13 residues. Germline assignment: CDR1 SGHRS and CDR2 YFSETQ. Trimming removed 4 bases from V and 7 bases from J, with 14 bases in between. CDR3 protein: CASSLLGGDEAFF. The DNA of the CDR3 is TGCGCCAGCAGCCTCCTAGGGGGGGATGAAGCTTTCTTT.

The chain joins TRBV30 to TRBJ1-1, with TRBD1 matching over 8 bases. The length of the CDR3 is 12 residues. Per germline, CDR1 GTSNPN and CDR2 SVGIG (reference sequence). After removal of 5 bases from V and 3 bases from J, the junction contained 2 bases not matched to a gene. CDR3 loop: CAWGQGDTEAFF. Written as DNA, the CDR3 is TGTGCCTGGGGACAGGGTGACACTGAAGCTTTCTTT. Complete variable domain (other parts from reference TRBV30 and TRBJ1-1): SQTIHQWPATLVQPVGSPLSLECTVEGTSNPNLYWYRQAAGRGLQLLFYSVGIGQISSEVPQNLSASRPQDRQFILSSKKLLLSDSGFYLCAWGQGDTEAFFGQGTRLTVV.

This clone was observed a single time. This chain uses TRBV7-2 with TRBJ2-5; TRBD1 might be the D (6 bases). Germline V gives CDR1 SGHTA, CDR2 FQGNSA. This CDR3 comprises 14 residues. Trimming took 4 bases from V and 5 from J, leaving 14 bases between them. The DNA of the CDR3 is TGTGCCAGCAGCTCCCCAGGGGTTTGGGAGACCCAGTACTTC. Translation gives CASSSPGVWETQYF.

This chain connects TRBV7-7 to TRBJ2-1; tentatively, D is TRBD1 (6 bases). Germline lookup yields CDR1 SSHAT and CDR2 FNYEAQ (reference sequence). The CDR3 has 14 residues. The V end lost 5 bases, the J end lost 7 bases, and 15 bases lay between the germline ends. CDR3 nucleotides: TGTGCCAGCAGCCCCATGGGGGCGCGGAATGAGCAGTTCTTC. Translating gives CASSPMGARNEQFF.

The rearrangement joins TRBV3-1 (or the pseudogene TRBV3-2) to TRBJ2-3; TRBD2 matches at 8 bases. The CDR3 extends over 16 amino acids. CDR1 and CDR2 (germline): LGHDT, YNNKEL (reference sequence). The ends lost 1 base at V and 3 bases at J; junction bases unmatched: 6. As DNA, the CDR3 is TGTGCCAGCAGCCAAGCACTAGCGGTGGGTACAGATACGCAGTATTTT. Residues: CASSQALAVGTDTQYF.

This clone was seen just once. The CDR3 loop is CASSPWDRNSGNTIYF. The CDR3 DNA sequence: TGTGCCAGCAGCCCCTGGGACAGGAACTCTGGAAACACCATATATTTT. V usage is TRBV7-9 and J usage is TRBJ1-3; TRBD1 matches at 8 bases. The germline V gene has CDR1 SEHNR and CDR2 FQNEAQ (reference sequence). The V gene end was trimmed by 5 bases and the J gene end by 0 bases; junction bases not matched to a gene: 6. The CDR3 consists of 16 residues.

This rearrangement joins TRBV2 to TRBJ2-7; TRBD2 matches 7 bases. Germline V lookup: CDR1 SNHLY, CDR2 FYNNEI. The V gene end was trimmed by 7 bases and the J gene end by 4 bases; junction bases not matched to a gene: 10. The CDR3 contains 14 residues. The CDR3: CASTLGGSQYEQYF. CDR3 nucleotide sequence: TGTGCCAGCACCCTCGGGGGGTCTCAGTACGAGCAGTACTTC. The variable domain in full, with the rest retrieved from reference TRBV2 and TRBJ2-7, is EPEVTQTPSHQVTQMGQEVILRCVPISNHLYFYWYRQILGQKVEFLVSFYNNEISEKSEIFDDQFSVERPDGSNFTLKIRSTKLEDSAMYFCASTLGGSQYEQYFGPGTRLTVT.

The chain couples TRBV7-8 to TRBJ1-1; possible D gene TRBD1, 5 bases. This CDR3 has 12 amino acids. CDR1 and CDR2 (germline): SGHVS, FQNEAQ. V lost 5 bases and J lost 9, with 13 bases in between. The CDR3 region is CASSRTGVKAFF. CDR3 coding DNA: TGTGCCAGCAGCAGAACGGGGGTAAAAGCTTTCTTT.

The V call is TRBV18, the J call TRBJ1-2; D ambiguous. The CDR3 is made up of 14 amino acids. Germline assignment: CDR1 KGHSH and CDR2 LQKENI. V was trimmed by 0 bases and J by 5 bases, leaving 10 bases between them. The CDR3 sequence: CASSPPITVYGYTF. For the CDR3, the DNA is TGTGCCAGCTCACCACCTATAACAGTTTATGGCTACACCTTC.

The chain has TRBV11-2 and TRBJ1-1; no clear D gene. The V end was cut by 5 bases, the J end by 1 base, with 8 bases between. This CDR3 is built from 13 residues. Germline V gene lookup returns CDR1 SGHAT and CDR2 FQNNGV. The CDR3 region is CASSGDGNTEAFF. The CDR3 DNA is TGTGCCAGCAGCGGAGACGGGAACACTGAAGCTTTCTTT.

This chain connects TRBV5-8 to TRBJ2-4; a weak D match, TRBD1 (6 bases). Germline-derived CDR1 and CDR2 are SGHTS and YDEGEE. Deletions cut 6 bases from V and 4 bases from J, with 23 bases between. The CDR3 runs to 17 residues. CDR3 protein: CASNSSLSRDTKNIQYF. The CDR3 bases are TGTGCCAGCAACTCCTCCCTCAGCCGGGACACAAAAAACATTCAGTACTTC.